The rows below give T cell receptor beta chains drawn from one sample of a study of identical twins. In TCRdb, the 5' RACE reads were re-called with MiXCR into one record per CDR3 protein. The sample records around 650,000 distinct CDR3 sequences, roughly 7.1% being singletons. These data also featured in a second study, about yellow fever vaccine responses in identical twins.

Material: PBMCs. The source of these receptors is a woman aged 18-29 years in good health. The CDR3 runs from the conserved cysteine through the conserved F or W. A D gene is named only where the DNA matches it firmly. Size is omitted from some rows. Given values are once, few, many or a class for expanded clones.

TRBV5-1,many,.,TRBJ1-1,TGCGCCAGCAGCCACGCGGGAAAGGCGGCGAACACTGAAGCTTTCTTT,CASSHAGKAANTEAFF
TRBV10-3,many,.,TRBJ2-2,TGTGCCATCAGATCTGAGGGGGGGCCGAGCACCGGGGAGCTGTTTTTT,CAIRSEGGPSTGELFF
TRBV9,few,.,TRBJ2-3,TGTGCCAGCAGCGTAGACGAGGGAACAGATACGCAGTATTTT,CASSVDEGTDTQYF
TRBV5-1,.,.,TRBJ2-7,TGCGCCAGCAGCTTGGACAGTACCACCTACGAGCAGTACTTC,CASSLDSTTYEQYF
TRBV9,.,.,TRBJ2-2,TGTGCCAGCAGCGTAGGCCCGGGGGACGGGGAGCTGTTTTTT,CASSVGPGDGELFF
TRBV29-1,few,TRBD1,TRBJ2-3,TGCAGCGTCGCCCCCAGTGGGACAGCGACCATCCGCTCAACAGATACGCAGTATTTT,CSVAPSGTATIRSTDTQYF
TRBV2,.,TRBD1,TRBJ2-3,TGTGCCAGCAGTGAAGCGCTGGGACAGCAAAGTATAAAAGATACGCAGTATTTT,CASSEALGQQSIKDTQYF
TRBV6-5,few,.,TRBJ2-1,TGTGCCAGCAGTTACTCGAGACTCGGGGGCCATGAGCAGTTCTTC,CASSYSRLGGHEQFF
TRBV20-1,few,TRBD1,TRBJ1-6,TGCAGTGCCTCGCTATCGGGACAGAATTCACCCCTCCACTTT,CSASLSGQNSPLHF
TRBV6-5,few,.,TRBJ2-5,TGTGCCAGCAGTTACTCGGCAGACAGAAAGGAGACCCAGTACTTC,CASSYSADRKETQYF
TRBV12-3/TRBV12-4,many,.,TRBJ2-3,TGTGCCAGCAGTTTAGATTGGGTGGAGGGCCGTGTTCCAGATACGCAGTATTTT,CASSLDWVEGRVPDTQYF
TRBV5-8,many,TRBD1,TRBJ1-4,TGTGCCAGCAGCTCCGACAGGGTTGGTGAAAAACTGTTTTTT,CASSSDRVGEKLFF
TRBV29-1,.,.,TRBJ2-1,TGCAGCGCGCGAGGGGCGTACAATGAGCAGTTCTTC,CSARGAYNEQFF
TRBV12-3/TRBV12-4,many,TRBD2,TRBJ2-3,TGTGCCAGCAGTTTCGGACTAGCGGGAGTGACAGATACGCAGTATTTT,CASSFGLAGVTDTQYF
TRBV7-9,few,.,TRBJ2-1,TGTGCCAGCAGCTTTGATAGGACAGCTTACAATGAGCAGTTCTTC,CASSFDRTAYNEQFF
TRBV5-1,many,.,TRBJ1-1,TGCGCCAGCAGCGGGATTGCCGGACACTCTGAACTGGACGCTGAAGCTTTCTTT,CASSGIAGHSELDAEAFF
TRBV12-3/TRBV12-4,.,TRBD2,TRBJ2-5,TGTGCCAGCAGTTCAAGGACTAGTTCGAAAGAGACCCAGTACTTC,CASSSRTSSKETQYF
TRBV20-1,.,.,TRBJ2-5,TGCAGTGCTAGAGAAATTGTCTCCTATACCCAGTACTTC,CSAREIVSYTQYF
TRBV29-1,.,TRBD1,TRBJ2-5,TGCAGCGTTGAAGGGACCCTAACAGGGGAAGAGACCCAGTACTTC,CSVEGTLTGEETQYF
TRBV25-1,many,.,TRBJ2-1,TGTGCCAGCAGTGAACCCCAGGCGGTACGCAATGAGCAGTTCTTC,CASSEPQAVRNEQFF
TRBV28,many,.,TRBJ2-2,TGTGCCAGCAGCGACTTGGGCAGGTGGAACACCGGGGAGCTGTTTTTT,CASSDLGRWNTGELFF
TRBV7-9,many,.,TRBJ2-7,TGTGCCAGCAGCTTAAGCAACTACGAGCAGTACTTC,CASSLSNYEQYF